Following are 31 T cell receptor beta chains from one sample sequenced in a study of shared clonotypes between healthy human individuals. The assay was immunoSEQ multiplex PCR, and TCRdb's table has in-frame clones only and misses some. The sample includes around 500,000 clones, approximately 79% of them seen just once. The specimen sequenced was PBMCs. These receptors came from a woman aged 35 to 49 in good health. Some clones in this sample may be carry-over from other donors' samples.

This clone came up once. J is TRBJ1-1 and V is TRBV7-2; D gene uncertain. Per the germline V gene, CDR1 is SGHTA and CDR2 is FQGNSA. Trimming took 2 bases from V and 1 from J, leaving 11 bases between them. The CDR3 covers 15 residues. The CDR3 DNA follows: TGTGCCAGCAGCTTATTCGGGCAGTCGAACACTGAAGCTTTCTTT. Translated: CASSLFGQSNTEAFF. The full variable domain, its missing parts supplied by reference TRBV7-2 and TRBJ1-1, is GAGVSQSPSNKVTEKGKDVELRCDPISGHTALYWYRQSLGQGLEFLIYFQGNSAPDKSGLPSDRFSAERTGGSVSTLTIQRTQQEDSAVYLCASSLFGQSNTEAFFGQGTRLTVV.

As concerns this clone: Other DNA sequences in the sample encode the same CDR3. This rearrangement joins TRBV5-1 to TRBJ1-1; perhaps TRBD1 as D (5 bases). The ends were cut back, 0 bases at V and 1 base at J, with 7 bases in the middle. The CDR3 is 14 amino acids. Germline CDR1 reads SGHRS; CDR2 reads YFSETQ. CDR3 loop: CASSLVGGNTEAFF. CDR3 sequence (DNA): TGCGCCAGCAGCTTGGTGGGGGGGAACACTGAAGCTTTCTTT.

The V and J genes are TRBV27 and TRBJ2-5; the D is unclear. V was trimmed by 5 bases and J by 3 bases, leaving 10 bases between them. CDR1 and CDR2 from the germline V gene are MNHEY and SMNVEV (reference sequence). This CDR3 comprises 13 residues. DNA for the CDR3: TGTGCCAGCAGTCGCTCGATCGAAGAGACCCAGTACTTC. Translating it yields CASSRSIEETQYF.

The chain recombines TRBV2 with TRBJ1-1; 8 positions match TRBD1. The germline V gene encodes CDR1 SNHLY and CDR2 FYNNEI. CDR3 length: 13 amino acids. V dropped 6 bases and J dropped 4; count of bases not matched to a gene: 4. The CDR3 loop reads CASRDTGGTEAFF. The CDR3 DNA reads as TGTGCCAGCAGGGATACAGGGGGCACTGAAGCTTTCTTT.

Here the CDR3 reads CASSVDGGPLYEQYF. DNA for the CDR3: TGTGCCAGCAGCGTGGACGGGGGCCCTCTGTACGAGCAGTACTTC. J is TRBJ2-7 and V is TRBV2; the D call may be TRBD1 or TRBD2 (6 bases each). This CDR3 is 15 amino acids long. V lost 6 bases, J lost 4 bases, and 19 bases lay in between. Germline V CDR1 and CDR2: SNHLY, FYNNEI.

This sequence joins TRBV5-6 and TRBJ2-1, with 7 bases fitting TRBD1. Trimming took 3 bases from V and 0 from J; bases not matched to a gene: 3. Germline loops: CDR1 SGHDT, CDR2 YYEEEE. CDR3 length: 15 residues. The CDR3 reads CASSWDSTSYNEQFF. CDR3 coding DNA: TGTGCCAGCAGCTGGGACAGCACCTCCTACAATGAGCAGTTCTTC.

Only one count was recorded for this clone. Other DNA sequences in this specimen translate into the identical CDR3. The V call is TRBV7-9, the J call TRBJ1-5; TRBD1 is a possible D gene (5 bases). Between the trimmed V and J ends, which lost 5 bases and 5 bases, there was a span of 13 bases. Germline V gene lookup returns CDR1 SEHNR and CDR2 FQNEAQ (reference sequence). This CDR3 comprises 14 residues. The CDR3 nucleotides are TGTGCCAGCAGCCCTGGGGGAGGTCATCAGCCCCAGCATTTT. This sequence encodes CASSPGGGHQPQHF.

V is TRBV10-3 and J is TRBJ2-5; 7 nucleotides match TRBD2. The CDR3 is made up of 14 amino acids. Germline values: CDR1 ENHRY, CDR2 SYGVKD. V lost 6 bases, J lost 5 bases, and 9 bases stayed unmatched. The CDR3 here is CAISTGTTGETQYF. CDR3 sequence (DNA): TGTGCCATCAGCACCGGGACTACCGGGGAGACCCAGTACTTC.

This chain uses TRBV11-3 with TRBJ1-3; no clear D. Deletions cut 3 bases from V and 0 bases from J, with 9 bases between. CDR1 SGHNT and CDR2 YENEEA come from the germline V gene. The CDR3 spans 15 residues. The CDR3 DNA follows: TGTGCCAGCAGCTTGAATAGTATCTCTGGAAACACCATATATTTT. As protein: CASSLNSISGNTIYF.

In its sample, this clone was seen a few times. This chain links TRBV9 with TRBJ1-2, with no clear D. Germline loops: CDR1 SGDLS, CDR2 YYNGEE. V was cut by 0 bases and J by 7 bases, with 13 bases left in between. There are 14 residues in the CDR3. The CDR3 sequence: CASSVGIEATGYTF. CDR3 sequence (DNA): TGTGCCAGCAGCGTAGGTATCGAGGCAACTGGCTACACCTTC. Based on the CDR3 plus reference TRBV9 and TRBJ1-2, the full variable domain is DSGVTQTPKHLITATGQRVTLRCSPRSGDLSVYWYQQSLDQGLQFLIQYYNGEERAKGNILERFSAQQFPDLHSELNLSSLELGDSALYFCASSVGIEATGYTFGSGTRLTVV.

A remark on this clone: One end of the junction does not line up with germline, which may come from a read error. The rearrangement joins TRBV7-8 to TRBJ1-1; 11 nucleotides agree with TRBD1. The CDR3 consists of 16 residues. Germline CDR1 is SGHVS and CDR2 is FQNEAQ. CDR3 nucleotide sequence: TGTGCCAGCAGCTTTCGGACAGGGGGCGTGAAGACTGAAGCTTTCTTT. Its translation: CASSFRTGGVKTEAFF.

The chain is built from TRBV7-9 and TRBJ2-5, with TRBD2 matching over 15 bases. The J call may be in error: the DNA end matches TRBJ2-7 better. CDR3 length: 15 residues. CDR1 is SEHNR and CDR2 is FQNEAQ in the germline V gene (reference sequence). The CDR3 DNA reads as TGTGCCAGCAGCCGCGGACTAGCGGGAGGGCCCGAGCAGTACTTC. Encoded protein: CASSRGLAGGPEQYF.

The V call is TRBV6-5, the J call TRBJ2-5, with D perhaps TRBD1 (5 bases). The CDR3 consists of 16 residues. Per germline, CDR1 MNHEY and CDR2 SVGAGI. V shed 0 bases and J shed 5 bases, with 16 bases lying between them. The chain's CDR3 is CASSYSLRQGWETQYF. DNA of the CDR3: TGTGCCAGCAGTTACTCCCTCCGGCAGGGATGGGAGACCCAGTACTTC.

The chain has TRBV2 and TRBJ2-1; no firm D call. Trimming took 2 bases from V and 7 from J, leaving 9 bases between them. Germline CDR1 SNHLY, CDR2 FYNNEI. There are 13 residues in the CDR3. The CDR3 here is CASSEREGNEQFF. CDR3 nucleotides: TGTGCCAGCAGTGAAAGGGAAGGGAATGAGCAGTTCTTC.

The chain carries TRBV19 and TRBJ1-2; D unresolved. Germline CDR1 and CDR2: LNHDA and SQIVND (reference sequence). Trimming left V 3 bases short and J 2 bases short, with 19 bases between. This CDR3 region has 17 residues. This chain's CDR3 is CASSIPTQSQVNYGYTF. The CDR3 nucleotides read TGTGCCAGTAGTATTCCAACCCAGTCTCAAGTCAACTATGGCTACACCTTC.

J is TRBJ2-7 and V is TRBV7-8, with 9 bases that match TRBD1. Germline-derived CDR1 and CDR2 are SGHVS and FQNEAQ. With 4 bases clipped from V and 7 bases from J, the junction kept 11 bases outside the gene matches. CDR3 size: 15 residues. The CDR3 sequence: CASSSPRQGGIEQYF. The CDR3 nucleotides read TGTGCCAGCAGCTCGCCGAGACAGGGGGGTATTGAGCAGTACTTC.

The chain employs TRBV2 and TRBJ2-3; D perhaps matches TRBD1 (5 bases). Trimming shortened V by 7 bases and J by 2 bases, and 13 bases separated the two germline ends. CDR1 and CDR2 from the germline V gene are SNHLY and FYNNEI. The CDR3 sequence is 14 residues long. CDR3 coding DNA: TGTGCCAGCACCCTGACAGCCAACACAGATACGCAGTATTTT. This translates into CASTLTANTDTQYF.

The gene calls are TRBV9 and TRBJ2-2; the match to TRBD2 covers 11 bases. This CDR3 contains 15 residues. V gave up 3 bases and J gave up 3 bases; unmatched junction bases: 1. Germline V gene lookup returns CDR1 SGDLS and CDR2 YYNGEE. The CDR3 protein is CASSELAGDTGELFF. The CDR3 DNA reads TGTGCCAGCAGCGAACTAGCGGGGGACACCGGGGAGCTGTTTTTT. Combining the CDR3 with reference TRBV9 and TRBJ2-2 gives the whole variable domain DSGVTQTPKHLITATGQRVTLRCSPRSGDLSVYWYQQSLDQGLQFLIQYYNGEERAKGNILERFSAQQFPDLHSELNLSSLELGDSALYFCASSELAGDTGELFFGEGSRLTVL.

This CDR3 is CASSVTGGISYEQYF. CDR3 DNA sequence: TGTGCCAGCAGCGTCACAGGGGGCATCTCCTACGAGCAGTACTTC. This chain connects TRBV7-2 to TRBJ2-7; TRBD1 matches 9 bases. J lost 0 bases, V lost 5 bases, and 5 bases had no gene match. CDR3 size: 15 residues. Germline lookup yields CDR1 SGHTA and CDR2 FQGNSA.

The gene calls are TRBV30 and TRBJ2-3; perhaps TRBD2 as D (5 bases). CDR1 is GTSNPN and CDR2 is SVGIG in the germline V gene (reference sequence). V lost 2 bases, J lost 4 bases, and 19 bases lay in between. This CDR3 comprises 16 residues. The CDR3 region is CAWSPSFVGVPDTQYF. CDR3 DNA sequence: TGTGCCTGGAGTCCCTCTTTTGTGGGAGTCCCAGATACGCAGTATTTT.

V gene TRBV6-5 combines with J gene TRBJ2-3, with 8 nucleotides matching TRBD1. In germline, CDR1 is MNHEY, CDR2 SVGAGI. CDR3 size: 14 residues. Trimming took 6 bases from V and 4 from J; bases not matched to a gene: 6. The CDR3, as DNA: TGTGCCAGCAGCCGGGGACAGGCTGCAGATACGCAGTATTTT. Its protein is CASSRGQAADTQYF.

V usage is TRBV7-8 and J usage is TRBJ1-5, with D unclear. The CDR3 is 15 residues long. The V gene's germline CDR1 is SGHVS and CDR2 FQNEAQ. V shed 5 bases and J shed 6 bases, with 17 bases lying between them. The CDR3 DNA follows: TGTGCCAGCAGCACCAGCCTGAGGGTGGGTCAGCCCCAGCATTTT. This codes for CASSTSLRVGQPQHF. Complete variable domain (other parts from reference TRBV7-8 and TRBJ1-5): GAGVSQSPRYKVAKRGQDVALRCDPISGHVSLFWYQQALGQGPEFLTYFQNEAQLDKSGLPSDRFFAERPEGSVSTLKIQRTQQEDSAVYLCASSTSLRVGQPQHFGDGTRLSIL.

The chain is built from TRBV25-1 and TRBJ2-3, with 10 positions matching TRBD2. The CDR3 extends over 15 amino acids. The V gene end was trimmed by 4 bases and the J gene end by 8 bases; junction bases not matched to a gene: 9. CDR1 and CDR2 (germline): MGHDK, SYGVNS. This chain's CDR3 is CASSGSSGSRGTQYF. For the CDR3, the DNA is TGTGCCAGCAGTGGGTCTAGCGGGAGTCGGGGTACGCAGTATTTT.

V usage is TRBV19 and J usage is TRBJ2-5; 8 bases align to TRBD1. J lost 4 bases, V lost 6 bases, and 10 bases had no gene match. Germline values: CDR1 LNHDA, CDR2 SQIVND (reference sequence). The length of the CDR3 is 15 residues. DNA for the CDR3: TGTGCCAGTAGCCAGACAGGGGTTATTGGAGAGACCCAGTACTTC. Its translation is CASSQTGVIGETQYF.

V usage is TRBV27 and J usage is TRBJ1-2, with 8 bases aligning to TRBD1. This CDR3 is built from 15 residues. CDR1 MNHEY and CDR2 SMNVEV come from the germline V gene (reference sequence). The V and J ends lost 0 bases and 4 bases, in that order; junction bases with no gene match: 4. The CDR3 region is CASSLSGQVTYGYTF. In DNA form, the CDR3 reads TGTGCCAGCAGTTTATCGGGACAGGTGACCTATGGCTACACCTTC.

This rearrangement joins TRBV4-3 to TRBJ1-3; D is unresolved. V was clipped by 0 bases and J by 3 bases, with 9 bases between them. The germline CDR1 and CDR2 sequences are LGHNA and YSLEER. The CDR3 covers 15 residues. The CDR3 sequence is CASSQDGRNGNTIYF. CDR3 bases: TGCGCCAGCAGCCAAGATGGGCGGAATGGAAACACCATATATTTT.

The CDR3 is CASSLGQGTGELFF. CDR3 sequence (DNA): TGTGCCAGCAGCCTGGGACAGGGTACCGGGGAGCTGTTTTTT. This chain links TRBV5-5 with TRBJ2-2, with 9 nucleotides matching TRBD1. CDR1 is SGHKS, CDR2 YYEKEE, per germline (reference sequence). The length of the CDR3 is 14 residues. Trimming took 4 bases from V and 5 from J; bases not matched to a gene: 3.

In its sample, this clone was seen a few times. The rearrangement joins TRBV7-6 to TRBJ2-1, with 9 bases aligning to TRBD2. The trim removed 2 bases at V and 2 bases at J, leaving 4 bases unmatched. The CDR3 loop spans 16 amino acids. The germline V gene encodes CDR1 SGHVS and CDR2 FNYEAQ. The CDR3 loop is CASSLSIAGAYNEQFF. The CDR3 region has the DNA TGTGCCAGCAGCTTATCGATAGCGGGAGCCTACAATGAGCAGTTCTTC.

This clone was found once. This sample includes further DNA sequences coding for the same CDR3. This sequence joins TRBV5-1 and TRBJ2-1; tentatively, D is TRBD1 (6 bases). CDR3 length equals 15 residues. CDR1 SGHRS and CDR2 YFSETQ come from the germline V gene. The V end was cut by 0 bases, the J end by 4 bases, with 11 bases between. CDR3 region: CASSLVTGPYNEQFF. DNA for the CDR3: TGCGCCAGCAGCTTGGTCACAGGGCCGTACAATGAGCAGTTCTTC.

This rearrangement joins TRBV4-2 to TRBJ2-5, with D uncertain. With 4 bases removed from V and 4 bases from J, the gap between germline ends came to 19 bases. CDR3 length: 16 amino acids. From germline, CDR1 is LGHNA and CDR2 YNFKEQ. CDR3 residues: CASSPQADGWGETQYF. CDR3 in DNA: TGTGCCAGCAGCCCGCAGGCAGACGGGTGGGGAGAGACCCAGTACTTC.

This clone appeared a few times. The CDR3 bases are TGTGCCAGCAGCTCCCCCGGACAGGGGAGCAATCAGCCCCAGCATTTT. This sequence encodes CASSSPGQGSNQPQHF. The J gene is TRBJ1-5, the V gene TRBV7-2; 9 positions match TRBD1. The CDR3 covers 16 residues. The germline gives CDR1 SGHTA, CDR2 FQGNSA. V lost 4 bases, J lost 1 base, and 5 bases stayed unmatched.